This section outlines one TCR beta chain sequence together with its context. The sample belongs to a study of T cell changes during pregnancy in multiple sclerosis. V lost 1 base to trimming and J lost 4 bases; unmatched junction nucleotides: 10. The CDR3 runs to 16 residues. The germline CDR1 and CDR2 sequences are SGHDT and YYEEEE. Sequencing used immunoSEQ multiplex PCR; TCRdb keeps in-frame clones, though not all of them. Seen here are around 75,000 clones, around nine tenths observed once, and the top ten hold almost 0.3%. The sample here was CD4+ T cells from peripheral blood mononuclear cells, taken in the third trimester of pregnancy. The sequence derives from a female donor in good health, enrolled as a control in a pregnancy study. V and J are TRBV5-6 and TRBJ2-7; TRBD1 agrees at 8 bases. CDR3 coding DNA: TGTGCCAGCAGCTTGTTCCGGACAGGGAACTTGTACGAGCAGTACTTC. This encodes CASSLFRTGNLYEQYF.